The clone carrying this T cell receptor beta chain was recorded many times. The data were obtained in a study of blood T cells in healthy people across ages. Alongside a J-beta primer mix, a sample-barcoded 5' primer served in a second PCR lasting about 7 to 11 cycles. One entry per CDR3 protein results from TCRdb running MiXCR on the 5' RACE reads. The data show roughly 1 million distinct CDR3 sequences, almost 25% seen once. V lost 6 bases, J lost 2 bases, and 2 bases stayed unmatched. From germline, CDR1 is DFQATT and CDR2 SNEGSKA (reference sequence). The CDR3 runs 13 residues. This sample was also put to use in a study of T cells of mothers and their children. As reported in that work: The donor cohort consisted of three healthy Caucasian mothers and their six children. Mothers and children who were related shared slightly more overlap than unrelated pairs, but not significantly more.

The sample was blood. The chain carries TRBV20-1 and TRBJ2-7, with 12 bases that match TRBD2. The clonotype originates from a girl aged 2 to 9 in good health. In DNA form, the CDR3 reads TGCAGTGCCAGACTAGCGGGGGCCTACGAGCAGTACTTC. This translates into CSARLAGAYEQYF.